This TCR beta chain came from a study of CD8 T cells in ankylosing spondylitis. CDR3 length: 14 amino acids. CDR1 is ENHRY and CDR2 is SYGVKD in the germline V gene. Trimming took off 11 bases at V and 8 bases at J, with 22 bases between the two ends. This clonotype occurred many times. Researchers built TCR beta libraries using quantitative 5'-RACE with molecular barcodes. Via MiXCR, TCRdb re-called the 5' RACE reads, giving one row per CDR3 protein. Here the sample spans around 230,000 distinct CDR3 sequences, around 8% being singletons. The TCR was taken from a female donor with ankylosing spondylitis or in good health (not recorded which). The source material was blood, either unsorted or a sorted T cell fraction (not recorded which). The chain carries TRBV10-3 and TRBJ1-5, with D possibly TRBD1 on 5 matching bases. The CDR3 here is CASCDTPGTEPQHF. In DNA, the CDR3 is TGTGCCTCCTGTGACACTCCGGGGACGGAGCCCCAGCATTTT.